Shown below are 7 T cell receptor beta chains from a single sample sequenced in a study of cytomegalovirus exposure and HLA in healthy donors. 13 Jbeta primers and 60 Vbeta primers were used for the PCR. Here immunoSEQ multiplex PCR was the method, and the copy in TCRdb shows in-frame clones only, minus some. The sample holds 170,000 or so clones, 70% to 85% seen once. Sequencing was carried out using PBMCs. Receptors originate from a woman aged 40 to 49 in good health and CMV-seronegative.

V and J are TRBV7-2 and TRBJ2-2; 13 bases align to TRBD2. The CDR3 is made up of 16 amino acids. The V and J ends lost 3 bases and 7 bases, in that order; junction bases with no gene match: 5. The V gene's germline CDR1 is SGHTA and CDR2 FQGNSA. The CDR3 region has the DNA TGTGCCAGCAGCTTTACTAGCGGGGGGGCAGGCGGGGAGCTGTTTTTT. Protein: CASSFTSGGAGGELFF.

V usage is TRBV14 and J usage is TRBJ2-7; a weak D match, TRBD1 (5 bases). Germline V gene data show CDR1 as SGHDN and CDR2 as FVKESK. The V gene lost 3 bases and the J gene lost 1 base, with 16 bases spanning the gap. There are 16 residues in the CDR3. The CDR3 DNA reads as TGTGCCAGCAGCCACCGAGTAGACAGATCATCCTACGAGCAGTACTTC. Its protein product is CASSHRVDRSSYEQYF. Looking up the rest from reference TRBV14 and TRBJ2-7 gives the full variable domain: EAGVTQFPSHSVIEKGQTVTLRCDPISGHDNLYWYRRVMGKEIKFLLHFVKESKQDESGMPNNRFLAERTGGTYSTLKVQPAELEDSGVYFCASSHRVDRSSYEQYFGPGTRLTVT.

This clone came up once. V is TRBV4-1 and J is TRBJ2-5; D not resolved. Germline V gene lookup returns CDR1 MGHRA and CDR2 YSYEKL. The CDR3 is 14 residues long. The V end was cut by 0 bases, the J end by 2 bases, with 7 bases between. DNA of the CDR3: TGCGCCAGCAGCCAAGATATTGTACAAGAGACCCAGTACTTC. Translated: CASSQDIVQETQYF.

The rearrangement joins TRBV5-1 to TRBJ2-3, with a weak D call TRBD1 (6 bases). The end of the DNA fits TRBJ1-5 better, so the J call may be wrong. Germline V gene sequence: CDR1 SGHRS, CDR2 YFSETQ. CDR3 length: 17 amino acids. CDR3 DNA sequence: TGCGCCAGCAGCTTGCTAGCGGGGGGGCTGGGCACAGATACGCAGCATTTT. Translated: CASSLLAGGLGTDTQHF.

This sequence joins TRBV7-2 and TRBJ2-3; D could derive from TRBD1 or TRBD2 (9 bases each). The germline CDR1 and CDR2 sequences are SGHTA and FQGNSA. V lost 0 bases to trimming and J lost 3 bases, with 25 bases between them. The length of the CDR3 is 20 residues. The CDR3 region has the DNA TGTGCCAGCAGCTTAGCGGGACAGGGCTATAGCGGGAGTATTACAGATACGCAGTATTTT. Its protein is CASSLAGQGYSGSITDTQYF.

The chain combines TRBV7-2 with TRBJ2-3, with D uncertain. Deletions cut 2 bases from V and 6 bases from J, with 12 bases between. CDR1 and CDR2 from the germline V gene are SGHTA and FQGNSA. The CDR3 has 14 residues. The CDR3 sequence is CASSLKTTGDTQYF. The CDR3 DNA sequence: TGTGCCAGCAGCTTAAAAACTACCGGGGATACGCAGTATTTT.

This rearrangement joins TRBV6-5 to TRBJ2-7, with 10 positions matching TRBD2. CDR3 length: 15 residues. Germline V gene lookup returns CDR1 MNHEY and CDR2 SVGAGI. J gave up 1 base and V 5 bases, and 5 bases lay outside the gene matches. In DNA form, the CDR3 reads TGTGCCAGCAGTATCGTAGCGGGAGGTTCCTACGAGCAGTACTTC. It specifies CASSIVAGGSYEQYF.